The clone carrying this T cell receptor beta chain was observed a handful of times. This specimen belongs to a study of T cells in Graves' hyperthyroidism and ophthalmopathy. There were TCR beta CDR3 regions amplified from RNA transcripts. During a first-round RT-PCR of the TCR CDR3, the HTBI primer set was used. TCRdb passed the multiplex PCR reads through MiXCR, listing each CDR3 protein once. Seen here are over 300,000 distinct CDR3 sequences, about 15% observed once, and the top ten hold 9.5% to 12%. V lost 4 bases and J lost 2, with 9 bases in between. Germline CDR1 is MNHEY and CDR2 is SMNVEV (reference sequence). The CDR3 spans 13 residues. Lactation, pregnancy, other autoimmune disease or uncontrolled infection led to exclusion of patients. The diagnoses drew upon clinical symptoms, serum thyroxine and TRAb, thyroid ultrasound and orbital computed tomography.

V usage is TRBV27 and J usage is TRBJ2-7; tentatively, D is TRBD1 (6 bases). The sequence was collected from a woman aged 55-69 years with Graves' hyperthyroidism. Sequencing was done on a sample of blood. The CDR3 bases are TGTGCCAGCAGTTCACAGGGACCCTACGAGCAGTACTTC. As protein: CASSSQGPYEQYF.